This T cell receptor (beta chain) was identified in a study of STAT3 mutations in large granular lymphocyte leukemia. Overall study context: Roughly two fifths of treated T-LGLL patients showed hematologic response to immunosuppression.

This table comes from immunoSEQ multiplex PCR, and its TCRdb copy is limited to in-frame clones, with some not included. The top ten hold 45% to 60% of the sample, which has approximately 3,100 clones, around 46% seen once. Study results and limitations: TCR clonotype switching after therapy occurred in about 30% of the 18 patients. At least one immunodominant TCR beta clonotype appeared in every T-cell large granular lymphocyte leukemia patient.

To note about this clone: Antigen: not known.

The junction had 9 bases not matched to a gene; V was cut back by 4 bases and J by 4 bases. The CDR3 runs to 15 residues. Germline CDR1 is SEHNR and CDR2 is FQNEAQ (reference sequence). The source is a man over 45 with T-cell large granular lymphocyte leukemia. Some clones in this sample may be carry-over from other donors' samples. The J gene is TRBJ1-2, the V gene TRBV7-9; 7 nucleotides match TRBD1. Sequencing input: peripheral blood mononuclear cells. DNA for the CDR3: TGTGCCAGCAGCTCAACAGGGGTCGTTGGCTATGGCTACACCTTC. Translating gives CASSSTGVVGYGYTF.